These 2 T cell receptor beta chains were sequenced from one sample in a study of spatial heterogeneity in lung cancer. Time point meaning: sample taken at primary tumor resection. Sequencing of whole RNA from tumor, nontumor lung or frozen PBMC involved no sorting. MiXCR, applied by TCRdb to the 5' RACE reads, yields one record per CDR3 protein. The table has tens of thousands of distinct CDR3 sequences, less than 15% seen once; the top ten hold more than 40%. The sequenced sample was PBMCs, obtained at surgery. These receptor sequences come from a male donor with early-stage non-small cell lung cancer.

This clonotype has just a few counts. The chain recombines TRBV4-2 with TRBJ2-1; D remains ambiguous. Trimming pared 0 bases from V and 4 bases from J, leaving 13 bases between. The germline gives CDR1 LGHNA, CDR2 YNFKEQ. The CDR3 is made up of 16 amino acids. CDR3 in amino acids: CASSQEMSVQYNEQFF. In nucleotides, the CDR3 is TGTGCCAGCAGCCAAGAAATGAGCGTGCAGTACAATGAGCAGTTCTTC.

The V gene is TRBV7-9, the J gene TRBJ2-7; D perhaps matches TRBD2 (5 bases). With 1 base removed from V and 0 bases from J, the gap between germline ends came to 7 bases. Germline CDR1 and CDR2: SEHNR and FQNEAQ (reference sequence). The CDR3 sequence is 14 residues long. The CDR3 region is CASSLGESSYEQYF. The DNA for the CDR3 is TGTGCCAGCAGCTTAGGGGAGAGCTCCTACGAGCAGTACTTC.